The 10 T cell receptor beta chains reported below all come from one sample, sequenced in a study of cytomegalovirus exposure and HLA in healthy donors. With 60 Vbeta and 13 Jbeta primers, the PCR was carried out. The method was immunoSEQ multiplex PCR; TCRdb's version includes in-frame clones alone and lacks a portion of them. The table has roughly 110,000 clones, about 75% seen once. The material sequenced was PBMCs. Receptors were obtained from a male donor in good health and CMV-seropositive.

The V gene is TRBV27, the J gene TRBJ1-4; 7 nucleotides line up with TRBD1. After removal of 5 bases from V and 3 bases from J, the junction contained 9 bases not matched to a gene. Germline V gene sequence: CDR1 MNHEY, CDR2 SMNVEV (reference sequence). This CDR3 spans 16 amino acids. The CDR3 sequence is CASSLRQGRANEKLFF. CDR3 bases: TGTGCCAGCAGTCTCCGACAGGGAAGGGCTAATGAAAAACTGTTTTTT.

The V call is TRBV7-3, the J call TRBJ2-7; D not resolved. Trimming took 3 bases from V and 2 from J, leaving 2 bases between them. The germline CDR1 and CDR2 sequences are SGHTA and FQGTGA. This CDR3 comprises 11 residues. The CDR3 DNA reads as TGTGCCAGCAGCTTCACCTACGAGCAGTACTTC. Amino acid sequence: CASSFTYEQYF.

This sequence joins TRBV4-1 and TRBJ2-7, with a weak D call TRBD1 (6 bases). This CDR3 has 15 amino acids. Trimming shortened V by 0 bases and J by 4 bases, and 13 bases separated the two germline ends. Germline values: CDR1 MGHRA, CDR2 YSYEKL. CDR3 sequence: CASSQDINRAYEQYF. For the CDR3, the DNA is TGCGCCAGCAGCCAAGATATCAACAGGGCATACGAGCAGTACTTC.

J is TRBJ2-4 and V is TRBV29-1, with D possibly matching TRBD2 (5 bases). Germline V lookup: CDR1 SQVTM, CDR2 ANQGSEA. This CDR3 region has 11 residues. V dropped 7 bases and J dropped 8 bases, with 12 bases sitting between them. The CDR3 DNA is TGCAGCGCGAGGGTAGGAGACATTCAGTACTTC. This gives the protein CSARVGDIQYF.

This chain connects TRBV18 to TRBJ1-5; 7 nucleotides align to TRBD1. The ends lost 6 bases at V and 0 bases at J; junction bases unmatched: 20. CDR1 KGHSH and CDR2 LQKENI come from the germline V gene. This CDR3 is 20 amino acids long. As DNA, the CDR3 is TGTGCCAGCTCTCCTGGGCCGGGACAGAATTCCTATAATAGCAATCAGCCCCAGCATTTT. Protein: CASSPGPGQNSYNSNQPQHF.

V is TRBV28 and J is TRBJ2-2; TRBD1 matches 11 bases. Germline-derived CDR1 and CDR2 are MDHEN and SYDVKM. This CDR3 contains 16 residues. V gave up 6 bases and J gave up 4 bases; unmatched junction bases: 7. The chain's CDR3 is CASRTRDRGVTGELFF. In DNA form, the CDR3 reads TGTGCCAGCAGAACCCGGGACAGGGGGGTCACCGGGGAGCTGTTTTTT.

This clone was detected only once. This chain links TRBV7-2 with TRBJ1-2, with D maybe TRBD1 (6 bases). This CDR3 spans 13 amino acids. V lost 10 bases, J lost 5 bases, and 17 bases lay in between. CDR1 is SGHTA, CDR2 FQGNSA, per germline. In DNA form, the CDR3 reads TGTGCCAAAGAGTCTGACAGGTTTTATGGCTACACCTTC. It codes for CAKESDRFYGYTF.

This chain uses TRBV28 with TRBJ1-1; D might be TRBD1 (6 bases). This CDR3 has 11 amino acids. Germline V gene data show CDR1 as MDHEN and CDR2 as SYDVKM. V lost 4 bases and J 10 bases, leaving 10 bases between the germline ends. CDR3 in DNA: TGTGCCAGCAGTTGGGGGCCCATAGCTTTCTTT. It is translated as CASSWGPIAFF.

This rearrangement joins TRBV7-4 to TRBJ2-3, with 8 bases matching TRBD1. CDR1 is SGHVT and CDR2 is SQSDAQ in the germline V gene. The trim removed 5 bases at V and 8 bases at J, leaving 24 bases unmatched. This CDR3 is built from 19 residues. The CDR3 here is CASSTLQGATTIFCGTQYF. In nucleotides, the CDR3 is TGTGCCAGCAGCACGCTTCAGGGGGCTACGACTATTTTCTGTGGTACGCAGTATTTT.

The chain is built from TRBV4-2 and TRBJ2-6; D is undetermined. The germline CDR1 and CDR2 sequences are LGHNA and YNFKEQ. Trimming left V 0 bases short and J 0 bases short, with 9 bases between. This CDR3 comprises 17 residues. The CDR3 region is CASSQDFKPSGANVLTF. DNA of the CDR3: TGTGCCAGCAGCCAAGATTTTAAGCCCTCTGGGGCCAACGTCCTGACTTTC.